This T cell receptor beta chain derives from a study of cytomegalovirus exposure and HLA in healthy donors. In germline, CDR1 is MNHEY, CDR2 SMNVEV (reference sequence). The CDR3 contains 12 residues. PCR primers comprised 60 Vbeta and 13 Jbeta primers. Data came from immunoSEQ multiplex PCR; TCRdb stores just in-frame clones and leaves some out. The data show 150,000 to 200,000 clones, approximately 86% seen once. The clonotype originates from a woman aged 18-29 years in good health and CMV-seronegative. Sequenced: PBMCs. The chain links TRBV27 to TRBJ2-5; D gene ambiguous. TRBJ2-7 explains the end of the DNA better; the J call may be wrong. The CDR3 DNA reads as TGTGCCAGCAGTCCCCATTCATTCGAGCAGTACTTC. This codes for CASSPHSFEQYF.